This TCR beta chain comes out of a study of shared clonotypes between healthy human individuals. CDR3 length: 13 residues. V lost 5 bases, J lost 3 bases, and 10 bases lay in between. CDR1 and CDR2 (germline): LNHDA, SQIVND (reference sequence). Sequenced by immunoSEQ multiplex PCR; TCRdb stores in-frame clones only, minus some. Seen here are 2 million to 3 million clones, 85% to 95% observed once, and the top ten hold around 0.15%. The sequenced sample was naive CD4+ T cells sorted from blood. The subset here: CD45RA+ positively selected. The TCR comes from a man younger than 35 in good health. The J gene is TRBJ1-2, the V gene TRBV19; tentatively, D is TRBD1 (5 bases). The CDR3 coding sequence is TGTGCCAGTAGTCCCCAGGGCTACTATGGCTACACCTTC. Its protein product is CASSPQGYYGYTF.